The 21 T cell receptor beta chains given below trace back to one sample, sequenced in a study of regulatory T cells in long-lasting Graves disease. The time point: newly diagnosed GD, antithyroid drugs for less than 3 months. Preparation of the TCR library used RNA extracted from PBMCs. Relying on iRepertoire HTBI primers and Arm-PCR of CDR3 regions, the team built TCR beta libraries. TCRdb recomputed calls from the multiplex PCR reads with MiXCR, one row per CDR3 protein. Of 420,000 or so distinct CDR3 sequences listed, roughly 17% were seen once; the top ten hold about 25%. These same data were also listed under a study on T cells in Graves' hyperthyroidism and ophthalmopathy.

The sequencing here drew on peripheral blood mononuclear cells (PBMCs), taken at new diagnosis, from a patient treated with antithyroid drugs. The source is a young woman with Graves disease.

This clonotype has more than one count but fewer than ten. The junction departs from germline at one end; a sequencing error may be responsible. The V and J genes are TRBV20-1 and TRBJ2-2, with 10 bases aligning to TRBD2. The CDR3 is 15 residues long. Germline-derived CDR1 and CDR2 are DFQATT and SNEGSKA (reference sequence). The CDR3 region has the DNA TGCAGTGCTAGGGTAGCGGGAGGAGGTACCGGTGAGCTGTTTTTT. It yields the protein CSARVAGGGTGELFF.

This clonotype was seen more than once but under ten times. The chain uses TRBV20-1 and TRBJ1-1; D perhaps matches TRBD1 (5 bases). Germline values: CDR1 DFQATT, CDR2 SNEGSKA (reference sequence). V was trimmed by 4 bases and J by 3 bases, leaving 18 bases between them. The CDR3 spans 15 residues. The CDR3 spells CSANTPQTGDTEAFF. CDR3 DNA sequence: TGCAGTGCTAACACCCCTCAAACGGGGGACACTGAAGCTTTCTTT.

The table lists this clonotype with many counts. The chain combines TRBV30 with TRBJ2-1; possibly TRBD2 for D (6 bases). From germline, CDR1 is GTSNPN and CDR2 SVGIG (reference sequence). The ends were cut back, 4 bases at V and 1 base at J, with 8 bases in the middle. This CDR3 region has 13 residues. The chain's CDR3 is CAWMGGSYNEQFF. CDR3 in DNA: TGTGCCTGGATGGGGGGTTCCTACAATGAGCAGTTCTTC.

In its sample, this clonotype was seen many times. The chain combines TRBV20-1 with TRBJ2-1; the match to TRBD2 covers 9 bases. V shed 1 base, J shed 5 bases, and the junction held 6 bases outside the gene matches. This CDR3 is 15 amino acids long. Germline CDR1 DFQATT, CDR2 SNEGSKA (reference sequence). CDR3 residues: CSARVATSGNNEQFF. As DNA, the CDR3 is TGCAGTGCTAGAGTGGCGACTAGCGGAAACAATGAGCAGTTCTTC.

The chain uses TRBV28 and TRBJ2-7; no definite D call. Between the trimmed V and J ends, which lost 5 bases and 6 bases, there was a span of 11 bases. Germline V CDR1 and CDR2: MDHEN, SYDVKM. CDR3 size: 12 residues. The CDR3: CASSPRWGEQYF. In nucleotides, the CDR3 is TGTGCCAGCAGTCCCCGATGGGGCGAGCAGTACTTC.

The genes are TRBV29-1 and TRBJ2-3; 7 bases line up with TRBD2. Germline CDR1 is SQVTM and CDR2 is ANQGSEA. CDR3 length: 12 residues. Trimming cost V 6 bases and J 5 bases; bases outside gene matches: 5. In DNA, the CDR3 is TGCAGCGTGGCGGGAGCGGGAGATACGCAGTATTTT. Protein: CSVAGAGDTQYF.

This clonotype was recorded many times. The chain's CDR3 is CSAREPRGSPYNEQFF. For the CDR3, the DNA is TGCAGTGCTAGAGAACCCCGCGGGAGTCCCTACAATGAGCAGTTCTTC. The V call is TRBV20-1, the J call TRBJ2-1; 7 bases map to TRBD2. The V and J ends lost 0 bases and 2 bases, in that order; junction bases with no gene match: 7. CDR1 is DFQATT and CDR2 is SNEGSKA in the germline V gene (reference sequence). This CDR3 is 16 amino acids long.

This clonotype was observed at least ten times. The chain links TRBV7-8 to TRBJ2-1, with 11 bases lining up with TRBD2. J lost 3 bases, V lost 5 bases, and 6 bases had no gene match. Looked up from germline, CDR1 is SGHVS and CDR2 is FQNEAQ. The CDR3 totals 16 residues. CDR3 bases: TGTGCCAGCAGCCTGACACTAGCGGGAGACTACAATGAGCAGTTCTTC. It specifies CASSLTLAGDYNEQFF.

In this sample, this clonotype turned up many times. This sequence joins TRBV27 and TRBJ2-7, with 7 positions matching TRBD1. From germline, CDR1 is MNHEY and CDR2 SMNVEV (reference sequence). J gave up 7 bases and V 2 bases, and 8 bases lay outside the gene matches. The CDR3 is 14 residues long. In DNA form, the CDR3 reads TGTGCCAGCAGTTTAGAGACAGGGCTCGGGGAGCAGTACTTC. Residues: CASSLETGLGEQYF.

This clonotype showed up just a few times. In DNA, the CDR3 is TGTGCCAGCAGTGAATATGTCGGGTCAGCCTGGGGTTCTGGCTACACCTTC. Residues: CASSEYVGSAWGSGYTF. The chain links TRBV6-2 or TRBV6-3 to TRBJ1-2; D is uncertain. V lost 5 bases to trimming and J lost 7 bases, with 26 bases between them. The V gene's germline CDR1 is MNHEY and CDR2 SVGEGT. The length of the CDR3 is 17 residues.

This clonotype has just a few counts. The chain links TRBV5-1 to TRBJ1-5; D remains ambiguous. This CDR3 contains 14 residues. CDR1 is SGHRS and CDR2 is YFSETQ in the germline V gene. The V end lost 0 bases, the J end lost 3 bases, and 7 bases lay between the germline ends. CDR3 residues: CASSLEADNQPQHF. CDR3 bases: TGCGCCAGCAGCTTGGAGGCAGACAATCAGCCCCAGCATTTT.

This clonotype was counted at least ten times. The V gene is TRBV18, the J gene TRBJ2-2, with a tentative D call TRBD1 (5 bases). The V gene's germline CDR1 is KGHSH and CDR2 LQKENI. With 2 bases removed from V and 0 bases from J, the gap between germline ends came to 7 bases. This CDR3 comprises 15 residues. The CDR3, as DNA: TGTGCCAGCTCACCAAGGACAACGAACACCGGGGAGCTGTTTTTT. This translates into CASSPRTTNTGELFF.

This clonotype has a count of ten or more. The rearrangement links TRBV10-3 to TRBJ2-7, with D possibly matching TRBD1 (5 bases). The CDR3 length is 13 residues. CDR1 ENHRY and CDR2 SYGVKD come from the germline V gene. V was clipped by 6 bases and J by 0 bases, with 9 bases between them. The DNA for the CDR3 is TGTGCCATCAGCGACAGATTCTCCTACGAGCAGTACTTC. Its protein product is CAISDRFSYEQYF.

CDR3 sequence: CSVTIRGGAAFF. As DNA, the CDR3 is TGCAGCGTTACGATCCGGGGCGGGGCGGCTTTCTTT. The chain joins TRBV29-1 to TRBJ1-1, with a possible D match to TRBD1 (5 bases). The CDR3 runs to 12 residues. The V gene lost 5 bases and the J gene lost 11 bases, with 18 bases spanning the gap. The germline gives CDR1 SQVTM, CDR2 ANQGSEA.

This clonotype was observed many times. V usage is TRBV28 and J usage is TRBJ2-3; TRBD2 matches 7 bases. Per the germline V gene, CDR1 is MDHEN and CDR2 is SYDVKM. Trimming at V came to 5 bases and at J to 0 bases, leaving 14 bases not matched to a gene. The CDR3 loop spans 18 amino acids. For the CDR3, the DNA is TGTGCCAGCAGTCCCCAGTTAACTAGCGTCACTAGCACAGATACGCAGTATTTT. As protein: CASSPQLTSVTSTDTQYF.

The chain employs TRBV10-2 and TRBJ2-1; tentatively, D is TRBD2 (5 bases). From germline, CDR1 is WSHSY and CDR2 SAAADI. The CDR3 is made up of 13 amino acids. Trimming took 2 bases from V and 12 from J, leaving 14 bases between them. As DNA, the CDR3 is TGCGCCAGCAGTGAGGCGGGCCGGCATGTGCAGTTCTTC. Protein product: CASSEAGRHVQFF.

The CDR3 protein is CASSLEAGGIHEQYF. The CDR3 bases are TGTGCCAGCAGCTTAGAGGCGGGAGGAATCCACGAGCAGTACTTC. The chain uses TRBV7-9 and TRBJ2-7; 8 nucleotides align to TRBD2. V was clipped by 1 base and J by 5 bases; unmatched bases: 7. This CDR3 comprises 15 residues. Germline V lookup: CDR1 SEHNR, CDR2 FQNEAQ (reference sequence).

Details on this clonotype: Given a much more abundant clone one base away, this may be a read error. The chain uses TRBV6-1 and TRBJ2-7, with TRBD1 identical over 7 bases. The germline V gene encodes CDR1 MNHNS and CDR2 SASEGT. The CDR3 is 15 residues long. CDR3 sequence (DNA): TGTGCCAGCAGTCAGGCACAGGGGCAACCCTACGAGCAGTGCTTC. It translates to CASSQAQGQPYEQCF.

This chain links TRBV6-1 with TRBJ2-1; D possibly corresponds to TRBD2 (5 bases). The J call may be wrong; the DNA end is better matched by TRBJ2-5. The V gene's germline CDR1 is MNHNS and CDR2 SASEGT. CDR3 length: 13 amino acids. The CDR3 sequence is CASSDNGIQTQYF. For the CDR3, the DNA is TGTGCCAGCAGTGACAACGGGATTCAGACCCAGTACTTC.

This clonotype was seen repeatedly, ten times or more. An end of the junction differs from the germline gene, which may be a read error. This chain joins TRBV2 and TRBJ1-2; 8 bases fit TRBD1. The germline V gene has CDR1 SNHLY and CDR2 FYNNEI. This CDR3 is built from 11 residues. In DNA, the CDR3 is TGTGCCAGCAGTGTACTTGACAGGGGAGACTTC. This gives the protein CASSVLDRGDF.

In this sample, this clonotype turned up many times. J is TRBJ1-2 and V is TRBV20-1; 9 nucleotides align to TRBD1. CDR1 is DFQATT, CDR2 SNEGSKA, per germline (reference sequence). The CDR3 runs 13 residues. With V trimmed by 5 bases and J by 3 bases, 4 bases remained unmatched. CDR3 sequence: CSAGRQGDYGYTF. The DNA for the CDR3 is TGCAGTGCTGGGAGACAGGGGGACTATGGCTACACCTTC.